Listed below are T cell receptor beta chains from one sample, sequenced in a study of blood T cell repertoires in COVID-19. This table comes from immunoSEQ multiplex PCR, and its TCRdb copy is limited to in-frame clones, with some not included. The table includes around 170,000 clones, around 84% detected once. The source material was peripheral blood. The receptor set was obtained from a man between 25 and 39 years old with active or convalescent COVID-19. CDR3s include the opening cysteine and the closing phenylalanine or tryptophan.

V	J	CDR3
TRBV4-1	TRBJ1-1	CASSQDRGLKAFF
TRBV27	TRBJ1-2	CASSSLPPGLYYGYTF
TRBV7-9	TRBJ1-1	CASSIWDRVNTEAFF
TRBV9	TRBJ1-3	CASSVANTIYF
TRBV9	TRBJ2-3	CASSVSGGHTQYF
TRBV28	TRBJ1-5	CASSLSAGASNQPQHF
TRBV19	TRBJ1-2	CASSIRGQGNGGYTF
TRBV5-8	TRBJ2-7	CASSLDRGSLYEQYF
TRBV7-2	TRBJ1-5	CASSLVGQGVEPQHF
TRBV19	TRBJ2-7	CASRLAGGYEQYF
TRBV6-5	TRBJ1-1	CATARDRGRETEAFF
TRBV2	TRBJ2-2	CASSGAGGWNTGELFF
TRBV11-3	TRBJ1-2	CASSRDSSYGYTF
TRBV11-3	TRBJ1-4	CASSWPDRGSEKLFF
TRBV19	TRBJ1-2	CASSLQGTGHYGYTF
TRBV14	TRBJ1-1	CASSLEIYTEAFF
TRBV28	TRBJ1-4	CASSLAGQGAANEKLFF
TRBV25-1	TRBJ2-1	CASSVSGGYNEQFF
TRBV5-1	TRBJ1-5	CASSLGLPGLNQPQHF
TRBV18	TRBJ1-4	CASSPPGWTNEKLFF
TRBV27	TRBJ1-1	CASSYKDRGPDEAFF
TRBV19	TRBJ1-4	CASSPRTASTNEKLFF
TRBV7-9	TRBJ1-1	CASSSDRGGTEAFF
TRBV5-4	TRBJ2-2	CASSLSPGGAGGELFF
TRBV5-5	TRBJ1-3	CASSLGQGNGNTIYF
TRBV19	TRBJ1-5	CASNEGVQPQHF
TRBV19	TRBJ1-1	CASSISGFNTEAFF
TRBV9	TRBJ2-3	CASSAVGPTDTQYF
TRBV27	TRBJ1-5	CASSFAGGSNQPQHF
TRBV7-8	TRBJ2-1	CASSRTGSSYNEQFF
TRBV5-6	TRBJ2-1	CASSSAGGEQFF
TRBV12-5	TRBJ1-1	CASGLVRTGGTEAFF
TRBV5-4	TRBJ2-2	CASSRLAGGPGELFF